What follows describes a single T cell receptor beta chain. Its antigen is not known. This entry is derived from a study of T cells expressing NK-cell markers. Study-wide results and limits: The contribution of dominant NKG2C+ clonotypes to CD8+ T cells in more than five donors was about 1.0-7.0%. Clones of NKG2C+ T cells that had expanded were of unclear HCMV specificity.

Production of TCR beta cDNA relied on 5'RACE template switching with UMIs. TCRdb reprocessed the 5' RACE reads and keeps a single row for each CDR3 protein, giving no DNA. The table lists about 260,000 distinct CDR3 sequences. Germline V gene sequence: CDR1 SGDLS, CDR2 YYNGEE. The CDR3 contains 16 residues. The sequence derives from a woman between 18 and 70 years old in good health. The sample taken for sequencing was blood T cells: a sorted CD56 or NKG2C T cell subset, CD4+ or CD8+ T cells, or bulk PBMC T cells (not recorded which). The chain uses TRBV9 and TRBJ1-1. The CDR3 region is CASSVVSRPMNTEAFF.